The sequence of this T cell receptor (beta chain) was determined in a study of blood T cell repertoires in COVID-19. Study-level information: Some COVID-19 samples were acute and others convalescent; all came from the United States, Italy and Spain. PBMCs, B-cell-depleted T cells, or T cells provided the cDNA or gDNA that made up the material.

The repertoire was sequenced with immunoSEQ multiplex PCR; TCRdb's copy has only in-frame clones and lacks some. Among some 150,000 clones listed, about 85% were seen once. Worth noting for this clone: This specimen includes other DNA sequences encoding the same CDR3.

This CDR3 contains 14 residues. In germline, CDR1 is SGHDN, CDR2 FVKESK. The J segment lost 0 bases and the V segment lost 6 bases, leaving 2 bases of the junction unmatched. The sample was peripheral blood. V usage is TRBV14 and J usage is TRBJ2-1, with 7 bases lining up with TRBD2. The sequence was obtained from a man between 40 and 49 years old with acute or convalescent COVID-19. CDR3 sequence reads: CASSRDYSYNEQFF. The CDR3 DNA sequence: TGTGCCAGCAGTCGGGACTACTCCTACAATGAGCAGTTCTTC.